This TCR beta chain derives from a study of CD8+ T cells in alopecia areata. Study summary: Treated patients took oral tofacitinib at 5 to 10 mg twice daily. Findings and limits, study-wide: For lesional scalp, especially alopecia totalis/universalis, clonality was higher than in normal scalp. Uncertainty about whether baseline CD8+ expansion is linked to response remains, with one nonresponder.

The sample's treatment: oral pan-JAK inhibitor, 5-10 mg twice daily. PBMCs yielded sorted CD4+ and CD8+ T cells. The V segment lost 4 bases and the J segment 5 bases; nucleotides outside the gene matches: 6. Per the germline V gene, CDR1 is LNHNV and CDR2 is YYDKDF (reference sequence). This CDR3 is 14 amino acids long. This clone was counted only a few times. Antigen unknown. This sample also contains other DNA sequences that code for the same CDR3. Extracted from the samples, RNA was reverse transcribed into cDNA to serve as the sequencing template. The protocol was immunoSEQ multiplex PCR, while the TCRdb copy is restricted to in-frame clones and leaves out a portion. Here the sample spans hundreds of thousands of clones, about three fifths being singletons.

The V gene is TRBV15, the J gene TRBJ2-5; 8 bases map to TRBD2. The TCR comes from a human donor with alopecia areata. This specimen was CD4+ T cells sorted from blood, taken at week 24, from a patient treated with tofacitinib. As DNA, the CDR3 is TGTGCCACCAGCACCCGGGGGGGTCGGGAGACCCAGTACTTC. This translates into CATSTRGGRETQYF.